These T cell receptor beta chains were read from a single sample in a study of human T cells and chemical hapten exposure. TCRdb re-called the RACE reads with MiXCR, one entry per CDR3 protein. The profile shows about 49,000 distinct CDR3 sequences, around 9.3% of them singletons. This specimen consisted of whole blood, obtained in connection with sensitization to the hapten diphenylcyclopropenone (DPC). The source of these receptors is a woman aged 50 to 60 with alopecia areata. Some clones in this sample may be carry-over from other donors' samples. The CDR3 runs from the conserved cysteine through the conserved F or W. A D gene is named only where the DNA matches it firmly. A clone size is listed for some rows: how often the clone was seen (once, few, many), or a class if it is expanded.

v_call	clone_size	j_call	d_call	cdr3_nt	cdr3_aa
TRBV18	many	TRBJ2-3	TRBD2	TGTGCCAGCTCACCGACTAGCCTAAGCACAGATACGCAGTATTTT	CASSPTSLSTDTQYF
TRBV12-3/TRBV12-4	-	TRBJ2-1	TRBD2	TGTGCCAGCAGTTCCCGTCAACTAGCGGGAGCCTACAATGAGCAGTTCTTC	CASSSRQLAGAYNEQFF
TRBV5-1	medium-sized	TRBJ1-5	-	TGCGCCAGCAGCCCAGGGCCAGGTTCGGGCCAGCCCCAGCATTTT	CASSPGPGSGQPQHF
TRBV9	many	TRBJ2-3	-	TGTGCCAGCAGCGTAAGAACAGATACGCAGTATTTT	CASSVRTDTQYF
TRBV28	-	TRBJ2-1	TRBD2	TGTGCCAGCAGTTCCGGGACTAGCGGGATGAATGAGCAGTTCTTC	CASSSGTSGMNEQFF
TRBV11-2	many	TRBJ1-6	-	TGTGCCAGCAGCTTCAAAGATAATTCACCCCTCCACTTT	CASSFKDNSPLHF
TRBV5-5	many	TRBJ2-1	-	TGTGCCAGCATAGGAGAGTACAATGAGCAGTTCTTC	CASIGEYNEQFF
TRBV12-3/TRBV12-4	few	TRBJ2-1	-	TGTGCCAGCAGTTTTCAGAATGAGCAGTTCTTC	CASSFQNEQFF
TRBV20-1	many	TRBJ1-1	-	TGCAGTGCTAGTACTCAAGGAGGAAGAAAAGCTTTCTTT	CSASTQGGRKAFF
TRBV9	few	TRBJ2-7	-	TGTGCCAGCAGCGTATCTCCAGTCTCCGGCGAGCAGTACTTC	CASSVSPVSGEQYF
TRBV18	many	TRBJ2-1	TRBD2	TGTGCCAGCTCACCAATTAGCGGGAGCTCCTACAATGAGCAGTTCTTC	CASSPISGSSYNEQFF
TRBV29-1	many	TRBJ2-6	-	TGCAGCGTTGAAGATCCGACGCGGGGTCACTCTGGGGCCAACGTCCTGACTTTC	CSVEDPTRGHSGANVLTF
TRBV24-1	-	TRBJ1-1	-	TGTGCCACCAGCCGCACAGGTGACGGCGGGAACACTGAAGCTTTCTTT	CATSRTGDGGNTEAFF
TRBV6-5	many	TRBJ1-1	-	TGTGCCAGCAGTTACGGGGGATTGGGCACTGAAGCTTTCTTT	CASSYGGLGTEAFF
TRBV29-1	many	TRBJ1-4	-	TGCAGCGTTGAACTAGGATCGGATGAAAAACTGTTTTTT	CSVELGSDEKLFF
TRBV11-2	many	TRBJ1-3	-	TGTGCCAGCAGCCGAAGTTCCAACTCTGGAAACACCATATATTTT	CASSRSSNSGNTIYF
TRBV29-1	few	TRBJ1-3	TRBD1	TGCAGCGTTGACCGGACAGGCACTGGAAACACCATATATTTT	CSVDRTGTGNTIYF
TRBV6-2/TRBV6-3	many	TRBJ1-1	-	TGTGCCAGCAGTCACGGGCACACTGAAGCTTTCTTT	CASSHGHTEAFF
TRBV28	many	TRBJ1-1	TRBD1	TGTGCCAGCAGTTTATCTGACAGGGGGCCCAAAGCTTTCTTT	CASSLSDRGPKAFF
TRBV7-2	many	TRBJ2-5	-	TGTGCCAGCAGCTTAGACTGGATACAAGAGACCCAGTACTTC	CASSLDWIQETQYF
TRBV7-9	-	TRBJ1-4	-	TGTGCCAGCAGCTTAGCGGCAGGGGCAGGAGGAGAAAAACTGTTTTTT	CASSLAAGAGGEKLFF
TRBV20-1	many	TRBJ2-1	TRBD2	TGCAGTGCTAGACTAGCGGGAGTGCACGACAATGAGCAGTTCTTC	CSARLAGVHDNEQFF
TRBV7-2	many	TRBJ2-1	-	TGTGCCAGCAGCTTTTTCGGGGATGAGCAGTTCTTC	CASSFFGDEQFF
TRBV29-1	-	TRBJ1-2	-	TGCAGCGTTGAAGATCGGGGTGGCTACACCTTC	CSVEDRGGYTF
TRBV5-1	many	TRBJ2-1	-	TGCGCCAGCAGCTTGGATGGCCCTAGCTCCTACAATGAGCAGTTCTTC	CASSLDGPSSYNEQFF
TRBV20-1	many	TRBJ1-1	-	TGCAGTGCTGGGACAATCACTGAAGCTTTCTTT	CSAGTITEAFF
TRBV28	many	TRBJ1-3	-	TGTGCCAGCAGCCGAAACACCATATATTTT	CASSRNTIYF
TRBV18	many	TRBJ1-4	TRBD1	TGTGCCAGCTCAACTCAGCGGACAGGGACGGGGGCAACTAATGAAAAACTGTTTTTT	CASSTQRTGTGATNEKLFF
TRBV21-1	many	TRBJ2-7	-	TGTGTCCCTACAGGGGCCTACGAGCAGTACTTC	CVPTGAYEQYF
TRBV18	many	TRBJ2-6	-	TGTGCCAGCTCACCAGGACGGCAGGCGATGGCCAACGTCCTGACTTTC	CASSPGRQAMANVLTF
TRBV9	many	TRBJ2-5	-	TGTGCCAGCAGCGCAGTCGGCTCCGGGATCCAAGAGACCCAGTACTTC	CASSAVGSGIQETQYF
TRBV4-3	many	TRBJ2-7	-	TGCGCCAGCAGCCAGGAGGCCCTGGGGAGCGAGCAGTACTTC	CASSQEALGSEQYF
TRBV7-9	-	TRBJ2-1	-	TGTGCCAGCAGCCCTCGACAGGACTCTAATGAGCAGTTCTTC	CASSPRQDSNEQFF
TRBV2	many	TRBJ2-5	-	TGTGCCACCACACTAGAGAGGCTCCAAGAGACCCAGTACTTC	CATTLERLQETQYF
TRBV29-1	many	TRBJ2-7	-	TGCAGCGTCCCAGGGAGGCAGGGCTACGAGCAGTACTTC	CSVPGRQGYEQYF
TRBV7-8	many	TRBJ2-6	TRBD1	TGTGCCAGCAGCTGGGCCGGGACAGGACTGGCTGGGGCCAACGTCCTGACTTTC	CASSWAGTGLAGANVLTF
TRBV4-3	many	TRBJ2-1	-	TGCGCCAGCAGCCAAGGTGTGACCTACAATGAGCAGTTCTTC	CASSQGVTYNEQFF
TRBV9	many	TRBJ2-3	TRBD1	TGTGCCAGCAGCTCCGTCGACAGGGGGGATAACGGCGATACGCAGTATTTT	CASSSVDRGDNGDTQYF
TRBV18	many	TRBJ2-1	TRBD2	TGTGCCAGCTCACCAAGCGGGACCCCAAAGAATGAGCAGTTCTTC	CASSPSGTPKNEQFF
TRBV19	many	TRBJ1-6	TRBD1	TGTGCCAGTAGTAGATGGCGGACAGGCCAAAATTCACCCCTCCACTTT	CASSRWRTGQNSPLHF
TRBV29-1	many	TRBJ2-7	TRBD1	TGCAGCGTTCTGACAGGGGCCTACGAGCAGTACTTC	CSVLTGAYEQYF
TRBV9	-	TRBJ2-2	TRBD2	TGTGCCAGCAGCGCCGCATGGACTAGCGGGAGGATCGGGGACACCGGGGAGCTGTTTTTT	CASSAAWTSGRIGDTGELFF
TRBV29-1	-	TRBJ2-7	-	TGCAGCGTTGTAGGGGGGAGGGAGCAGTACTTC	CSVVGGREQYF
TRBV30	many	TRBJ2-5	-	TGTGCCTGGAGTAACGGCGAGACCCAGTACTTC	CAWSNGETQYF
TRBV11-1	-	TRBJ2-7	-	TGTGCCAGCAGCTTAGCGGGGGACTCCTACGAGCAGTACTTC	CASSLAGDSYEQYF
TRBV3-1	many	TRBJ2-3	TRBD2	TGTGCCAGCAGCCAAGAACTACTAGCGGGGCGCACAGATACGCAGTATTTT	CASSQELLAGRTDTQYF
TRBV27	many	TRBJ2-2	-	TGTGCCAGCCTGGCCGTACGAACAGGGTGGTTGAACACCGGGGAGCTGTTTTTT	CASLAVRTGWLNTGELFF
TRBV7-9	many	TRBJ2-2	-	TGTGCCAGCAGCTTAGTTGCGGCCGGGGAGCTGTTTTTT	CASSLVAAGELFF
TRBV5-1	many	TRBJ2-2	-	TGCGCCAGCAGCTTGAGGGACAAGAACACCGGGGAGCTGTTTTTT	CASSLRDKNTGELFF
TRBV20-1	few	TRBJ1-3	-	TGCAGTGCCGCAAGCCCCTCTGGAAACACCATATATTTT	CSAASPSGNTIYF
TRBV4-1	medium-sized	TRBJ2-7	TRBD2	TGCGCCAGCAGCTTGACTAGCGGGAGTGACGAGCAGTACTTC	CASSLTSGSDEQYF
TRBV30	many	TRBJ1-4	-	TGTGCCTGGAGTGTAGGGATACGGGAAAAACTGTTTTTT	CAWSVGIREKLFF
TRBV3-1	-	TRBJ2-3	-	TGTGCCAGCAGCCCCCGACCCGGCCGAAAGAAGTTCACAGATACGCAGTATTTT	CASSPRPGRKKFTDTQYF
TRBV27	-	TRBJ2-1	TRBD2	TGTGCCAGCAGTTTTAAGGCGGGAGCTTACAATGAGCAGTTCTTC	CASSFKAGAYNEQFF
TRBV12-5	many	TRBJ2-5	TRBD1	TGTGCTAGTGGGAAGGGACAGGGCCAAGAGACCCAGTACTTC	CASGKGQGQETQYF
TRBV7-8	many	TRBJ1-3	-	TGTGCCAGCAGCTTAGGTATACAGTTCTCTGGAAACACCATATATTTT	CASSLGIQFSGNTIYF
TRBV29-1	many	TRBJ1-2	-	TGCAGCGAAGACAGATACACCTTC	CSEDRYTF
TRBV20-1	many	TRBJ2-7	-	TGCAGTGCTAGAGATTTGGACAGCATCTCCTACGAGCAGTACTTC	CSARDLDSISYEQYF
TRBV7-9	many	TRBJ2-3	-	TGTGCCAGCAGCCAACGAAGGGGGGTTTCAGATACGCAGTATTTT	CASSQRRGVSDTQYF